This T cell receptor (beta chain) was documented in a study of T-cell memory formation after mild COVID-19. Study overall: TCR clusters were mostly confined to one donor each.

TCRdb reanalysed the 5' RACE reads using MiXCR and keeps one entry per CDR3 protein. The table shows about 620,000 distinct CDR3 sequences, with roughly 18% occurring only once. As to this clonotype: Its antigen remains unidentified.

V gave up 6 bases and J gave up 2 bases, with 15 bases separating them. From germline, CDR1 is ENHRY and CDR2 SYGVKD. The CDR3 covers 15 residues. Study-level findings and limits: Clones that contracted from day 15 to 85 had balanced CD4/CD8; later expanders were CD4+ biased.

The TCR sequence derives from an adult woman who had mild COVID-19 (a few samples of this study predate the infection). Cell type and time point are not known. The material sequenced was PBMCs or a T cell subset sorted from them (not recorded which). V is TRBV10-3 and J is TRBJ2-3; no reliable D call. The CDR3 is CAIRATGPYTDTQYF. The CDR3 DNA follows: TGTGCCATCAGAGCTACTGGACCGTACACAGATACGCAGTATTTT.